These 18 T cell receptor beta chains share one sample of origin, sequenced in a study of cytomegalovirus exposure and HLA in healthy donors. The PCR had 60 Vbeta and 13 Jbeta primers. The method was immunoSEQ multiplex PCR; TCRdb's version includes in-frame clones alone and lacks a portion of them. The table shows about 98,000 clones, with roughly two thirds occurring only once. Sequencing was carried out using PBMCs. All receptors derive from a man aged 50-59 years in good health and CMV-seronegative.

The chain carries TRBV7-2 and TRBJ2-7; 8 positions agree with TRBD1. With 1 base clipped from V and 0 bases from J, the junction kept 2 bases outside the gene matches. The germline V gene has CDR1 SGHTA and CDR2 FQGNSA. The CDR3 is 15 residues long. The chain's CDR3 is CASSLEDRVSYEQYF. CDR3 in DNA: TGTGCCAGCAGCTTAGAGGACAGGGTCTCCTACGAGCAGTACTTC. Looking up the rest from reference TRBV7-2 and TRBJ2-7 gives the full variable domain: GAGVSQSPSNKVTEKGKDVELRCDPISGHTALYWYRQSLGQGLEFLIYFQGNSAPDKSGLPSDRFSAERTGGSVSTLTIQRTQQEDSAVYLCASSLEDRVSYEQYFGPGTRLTVT.

This clone was recorded once. This sequence joins TRBV30 and TRBJ2-1; a weak D match, TRBD2 (5 bases). CDR3 length: 13 amino acids. V was shortened by 6 bases and J by 0 bases, with 9 bases between the two germline ends. Germline V lookup: CDR1 GTSNPN, CDR2 SVGIG (reference sequence). Here the CDR3 DNA reads TGTGCCTGTAAGGGAGACTCCTACAATGAGCAGTTCTTC. Encoded protein: CACKGDSYNEQFF.

This clone was seen just once. The V call is TRBV28, the J call TRBJ2-1, with 8 bases that match TRBD1. The germline CDR1 and CDR2 sequences are MDHEN and SYDVKM. J was trimmed by 6 bases and V by 5 bases; bases with no gene match: 6. This CDR3 comprises 14 residues. The CDR3 loop reads CASSRQGMSNEQFF. The CDR3 DNA reads as TGTGCCAGCAGTCGACAGGGGATGAGCAATGAGCAGTTCTTC.

V usage is TRBV5-1 and J usage is TRBJ2-1; D is perhaps TRBD2 (6 bases). There are 15 residues in the CDR3. V was cut by 4 bases and J by 5 bases, with 16 bases left in between. CDR1 and CDR2 (germline): SGHRS, YFSETQ. DNA for the CDR3: TGCGCCAGCAGCCCCCCGGGACTGGGCAACAATGAGCAGTTCTTC. It specifies CASSPPGLGNNEQFF. The complete variable domain, with remaining parts taken from reference TRBV5-1 and TRBJ2-1, reads KAGVTQTPRYLIKTRGQQVTLSCSPISGHRSVSWYQQTPGQGLQFLFEYFSETQRNKGNFPGRFSGRQFSNSRSEMNVSTLELGDSALYLCASSPPGLGNNEQFFGPGTRLTVL.

This chain connects TRBV15 to TRBJ1-2; D uncertain. CDR1 LNHNV and CDR2 YYDKDF come from the germline V gene (reference sequence). V was clipped by 3 bases and J by 3 bases, with 11 bases between them. There are 14 residues in the CDR3. This CDR3 reads CATSREGGYYGYTF. The CDR3 bases are TGTGCCACCAGCAGGGAGGGCGGGTACTATGGCTACACCTTC.

The V and J genes are TRBV29-1 and TRBJ2-1; D is possibly TRBD2 (5 bases). The CDR3 spans 13 residues. Germline V gene data show CDR1 as SQVTM and CDR2 as ANQGSEA. V lost 5 bases to trimming and J lost 3 bases, with 11 bases between them. The CDR3 protein is CSVTGSSYNEQFF. In DNA form, the CDR3 reads TGCAGCGTTACGGGATCGAGCTACAATGAGCAGTTCTTC.

The gene calls are TRBV7-9 and TRBJ1-2; 7 bases agree with TRBD1. The CDR3 has 14 residues. The V segment lost 5 bases and the J segment 4 bases; nucleotides outside the gene matches: 7. The germline V gene encodes CDR1 SEHNR and CDR2 FQNEAQ (reference sequence). CDR3 nucleotides: TGTGCCAGCAGCAGGGACAGCGAGCTCTATGGCTACACCTTC. This gives the protein CASSRDSELYGYTF.

As to this clone: A junction end diverges from the germline sequence, so it may reflect a read error. The chain uses TRBV7-7 and TRBJ1-1; D is ambiguous. In germline, CDR1 is SSHAT, CDR2 FNYEAQ (reference sequence). This CDR3 comprises 13 residues. The CDR3 region has the DNA TGTGCTAGCAGCTTATCTAAGAACACTGAAGCTTTCTTT. Translating it yields CASSLSKNTEAFF.

This chain uses TRBV7-9 with TRBJ2-7, with 7 bases fitting TRBD1. With V trimmed by 6 bases and J by 3 bases, 8 bases remained unmatched. The CDR3 sequence is 14 residues long. Germline lookup yields CDR1 SEHNR and CDR2 FQNEAQ (reference sequence). The CDR3 bases are TGTGCCAGCAGGGGGGACAGAGCCAGCTACGAGCAGTACTTC. Translation gives CASRGDRASYEQYF.

The rearrangement uses TRBV4-1 and TRBJ1-1, with 7 bases aligning to TRBD1. Germline CDR1 and CDR2: MGHRA and YSYEKL. Germline trimming cut 2 bases from V and 0 bases from J; bases unmatched to any gene: 9. The CDR3 totals 17 residues. As DNA, the CDR3 is TGCGCCAGCAGCCAATCATTGTTACAGGGGTTGAACACTGAAGCTTTCTTT. It yields the protein CASSQSLLQGLNTEAFF.

J is TRBJ2-1 and V is TRBV28; TRBD2 might be the D (5 bases). Trimming cost V 2 bases and J 2 bases, with 13 bases left between them. Per germline, CDR1 MDHEN and CDR2 SYDVKM. The CDR3 sequence is 16 residues long. CDR3 loop: CASSLVGSLPYNEQFF. CDR3 sequence (DNA): TGTGCCAGCAGTTTAGTTGGGAGTTTGCCCTACAATGAGCAGTTCTTC. The variable domain in full, with the rest retrieved from reference TRBV28 and TRBJ2-1, is DVKVTQSSRYLVKRTGEKVFLECVQDMDHENMFWYRQDPGLGLRLIYFSYDVKMKEKGDIPEGYSVSREKKERFSLILESASTNQTSMYLCASSLVGSLPYNEQFFGPGTRLTVL.

The genes are TRBV4-2 and TRBJ2-2; possible D gene TRBD2, 5 bases. Trimming cost V 0 bases and J 0 bases, with 14 bases left between them. The germline gives CDR1 LGHNA, CDR2 YNFKEQ. The CDR3 consists of 18 residues. CDR3: CASSQEGGPAANTGELFF. The CDR3 bases are TGTGCCAGCAGCCAAGAAGGTGGTCCAGCGGCGAACACCGGGGAGCTGTTTTTT.

The chain links TRBV7-3 to TRBJ2-3; D might be TRBD1 (6 bases). The length of the CDR3 is 14 residues. CDR1 is SGHTA and CDR2 is FQGTGA in the germline V gene. Deletions cut 5 bases from V and 1 base from J, with 10 bases between. This CDR3 is CASSPGHRTDTQYF. DNA of the CDR3: TGTGCCAGCAGCCCGGGACACCGCACAGATACGCAGTATTTT.

CDR3 DNA sequence: TGTGCCAGCAGCTCCCCGTTTCAGGGGACGGCGTATGGCTACACCTTC. Protein: CASSSPFQGTAYGYTF. V gene TRBV7-9 combines with J gene TRBJ1-2, with TRBD1 as a possible D gene (6 bases). Germline V gene lookup returns CDR1 SEHNR and CDR2 FQNEAQ (reference sequence). The germline V and J ends were trimmed by 4 bases and 5 bases, with 20 bases remaining between them. The CDR3 has 16 residues. Complete variable domain (other parts from reference TRBV7-9 and TRBJ1-2): DTGVSQNPRHKITKRGQNVTFRCDPISEHNRLYWYRQTLGQGPEFLTYFQNEAQLEKSRLLSDRFSAERPKGSFSTLEIQRTEQGDSAMYLCASSSPFQGTAYGYTFGSGTRLTVV.

V and J are TRBV4-1 and TRBJ2-6, with TRBD2 matching 13 bases. The length of the CDR3 is 20 residues. Germline V lookup: CDR1 MGHRA, CDR2 YSYEKL. V shed 4 bases and J 0 bases; nucleotides not matched to a gene: 9. The CDR3, as DNA: TGCGCCAGCAGCCCCAGAGTGACTAGCGGGGGGCGCTCTGGGGCCAACGTCCTGACTTTC. Amino acids: CASSPRVTSGGRSGANVLTF.

The chain combines TRBV2 with TRBJ2-2, with TRBD1 matching over 10 bases. CDR3 size: 16 residues. Germline CDR1 reads SNHLY; CDR2 reads FYNNEI. The junction had 11 bases not matched to a gene; V was cut back by 7 bases and J by 6 bases. The DNA for the CDR3 is TGTGCCAGCATCTTTACCGGGACAGGGGCGGCCGGGGAGCTGTTTTTT. This sequence encodes CASIFTGTGAAGELFF.

The chain carries TRBV2 and TRBJ2-7, with 10 bases that match TRBD1. CDR3 length equals 14 residues. CDR1 is SNHLY and CDR2 is FYNNEI in the germline V gene. Germline trimming cut 5 bases from V and 2 bases from J; bases unmatched to any gene: 3. As DNA, the CDR3 is TGTGCCAGCAGTAGGGACAGGGGAGCCTACGAGCAGTACTTC. Protein product: CASSRDRGAYEQYF.

The gene calls are TRBV28 and TRBJ2-2; 13 bases agree with TRBD2. Trimming took 3 bases from V and 5 from J; bases not matched to a gene: 6. CDR1 is MDHEN and CDR2 is SYDVKM in the germline V gene. This CDR3 comprises 17 residues. The CDR3 protein is CASSFWGLAGKTGELFF. DNA for the CDR3: TGTGCCAGCAGTTTTTGGGGACTAGCGGGAAAAACCGGGGAGCTGTTTTTT.